This paragraph reports one T cell receptor beta chain. The target of this receptor is not known. Qualities for individual bases were not recorded, and no much larger clone is one base off. The time point tag for this specimen amounts to: newly diagnosed GD, antithyroid drugs for less than 3 months. For both TCR sequencing and RNA sequencing, RNA was extracted from PBMCs in TRIzol. The diagnosis of Graves' disease was made according to American Thyroid Association guidelines. Recruitment of patients was carried out at an endocrinology department in Xi'an, China. From each patient, about 8.9 milliliters of peripheral blood was collected into an EDTA anticoagulant tube. Ficoll Paque Plus density gradient separation was used to isolate PBMCs, and no further T cell sorting was done. An Agilent 2100 Bioanalyzer and agarose gel were used to assess RNA quality, and a NanoDrop 2000 was used to measure RNA concentration.

Libraries came from multiplex PCR. Sequencing was carried out with an Illumina HiSeq 4000. CDR3 regions were amplified by Arm-PCR with iRepertoire HTBI primers to construct TCR beta libraries. Before sequencing, the PCR products underwent gel purification. The authors' analysis ran thus. Across samples, roughly 60 TRBV and 13 to 15 TRBJ segments were identified and used for gene usage analysis of CDR3 amino acid clonotypes. COPE and FqMerger were used to merge the filtered high-quality paired reads into contigs. BLAST was used to align contigs to IMGT TRBV, TRBD and TRBJ reference genes, and CDR3 was defined according to IMGT. Clonotypes above 0.1% frequency were classified as highly expanded clones. Shannon entropy served as the measure of repertoire diversity, while the Gini coefficient captured V-J evenness. Public clonotypes were defined as clonotypes shared by more than one individual. TCRdb cleaned the public reads at Q25 with fastp, built clones with MiXCR and kept in-frame beta chains. Under each unique CDR3 protein, matching rows form one entry showing the most common genes and DNA. TCRdb, not the authors, supplied the V and J calls. In all, the sample holds approximately 390,000 distinct CDR3 sequences, and under 20% of those were seen once. The ten largest clones capture around 20% of the sample.

The sample comes from a study of regulatory T cells in long-lasting Graves disease (dated by TCRdb to the early 2020s). Broadly, across the study: Patients with newly diagnosed Graves' disease had been on antithyroid drugs for under 3 months. Patients with persistent Graves' disease were compared with patients with newly diagnosed Graves' disease using TCR sequencing and RNA sequencing of peripheral blood. TCR sequencing covered about 13 persistent and some 20 newly diagnosed Graves' disease patients, around 33 samples in total. The study was registered as a clinical trial and conducted in China. The full study reports these points: Because the primary lesion, thyroid tissue, could not be accessed, the study looked at peripheral blood alone. The authors acknowledged the small sample size as a limitation that may reduce accuracy. Compared with newly diagnosed patients, persistent Graves' disease patients had lower TCR Shannon entropy and fewer highly expanded clones, which suggests clonal expansion. Persistent patients shared more public clonotypes among themselves (under 3,000) than newly diagnosed patients did (approximately 970). Persistent disease showed preferential use of TRBV28, TRBJ1-2 and TRBJ2-5, whereas newly diagnosed disease favored TRBV20-1 and TRBJ2-1. Sequencing and analysis were restricted to the TCR beta chain.

From a lookup of the germline V gene, CDR1 and CDR2 are SGDLS and YYNGEE. Inclusive of the bounding cysteine and phenylalanine, the CDR3 is 14 residues long. Only CDR3 DNA remains: 42 bases, in frame from the first base. V loses 4 bases of germline sequence and J loses 2 bases, and the interval between the two ends is 12 bases. These data also featured in a second study, about T cells in Graves' hyperthyroidism and ophthalmopathy. The second study's authors report: Graves' hyperthyroidism was defined as stable when no progression to ophthalmopathy occurred over 18 months of follow-up. Hyperthyroidism patients were newly diagnosed, with disease duration under 2 months, and aged 18 to 65 years. The study excluded patients with uncontrolled infections, other autoimmune diseases, pregnancy or lactation. Diagnoses were established on the basis of clinical symptoms, serum thyroxine and TRAb, thyroid ultrasound, and orbital computed tomography. For the first round of RT-PCR on the TCR CDR3, the HTBI primer set was used together with the Qiagen OneStep RT-PCR kit. Most expanded thyroid clonotypes (frequency above 0.001) were also detected in blood, suggesting blood repertoires may reflect thyroid immune responses. In cross-validation, a model built on a 13 V-J signature told ophthalmopathy apart from stable hyperthyroidism with less than 90% sensitivity and around 81% specificity, and in testing the same model reached 80%/75%. In validation, the model predicted progression to ophthalmopathy with approximately 71% sensitivity and less than 75% specificity, a median of 6.5 months before onset. TCR V-J signatures able to tell the groups apart were searched for in a discovery cohort of approximately 95 patients, of whom more than 40 had Graves' ophthalmopathy and 55 to 60 had stable Graves' hyperthyroidism. Whether ophthalmopathy could be predicted prospectively was tested in an independent validation cohort made up of roughly 20 hyperthyroidism patients plus 17 patients who later progressed to ophthalmopathy. The 90 to 100 discovery patients were randomly divided into training and test sets at a 7:3 ratio. In addition, the study compared T-cell repertoires in thyroid tissue and in blood from six Graves' hyperthyroidism patients. After sampling, hyperthyroidism patients received methimazole starting at 30 mg daily, and ophthalmopathy patients received high-dose intravenous methylprednisolone. A second multiplex PCR round built the libraries, followed by size selection and purification. Libraries were sequenced paired-end with 100 bp reads on an Illumina HiSeq2000. SOAPnuke was used to process the raw data, removing reads that contained adapters or uncalled bases, had a mean Phred below 15, or lacked an exact match to the constant primer or identifier. High-quality paired reads were merged using COPE v1.2.5, and each unique nucleotide sequence was defined as a clonotype. MiTCR v1.1 was used to align the clonotypes against IMGT TRBV, TRBD and TRBJ reference segments. The analysis was restricted to V-J combinations with a frequency above 0.0001, which together covered around 99% of the repertoires. The TCS score was defined as F50 (clonal expansion) divided by E x V (chaos), with BLOSUM62-based TCRdist calculated between CDR3 peptides within each V-J. Welch's t-statistics and random forest reduced approximately 520 V-J features to under 15, which were used in a naive Bayes classifier (R e1071). No statistical method was used to set the sample size in advance, and investigators knew the group allocation. The paper describes TCR Vbeta CDR3 sequencing of about 140 peripheral blood samples, made up of under 50 ophthalmopathy patients, roughly 80 hyperthyroidism patients and around 17 progressor patients.

The TCR originated in a woman between 18 and 30 years old with Graves disease. Donor details come from another sample of the same person, matched by shared clones. Rearrangement joined TRBV9 to TRBJ2-5; no D segment can be confidently identified. Sequences were derived from peripheral blood mononuclear cells (PBMCs), sampled at new diagnosis, from a patient treated with antithyroid drugs. The CDR3 in this case is CASSLRPQQETQYF. At the DNA level, the sequence is TGTGCCAGCAGCTTGAGACCACAGCAAGAGACCCAGTACTTC.